This entry describes one T cell receptor beta chain. Treatment reported: around 19 received Ad26.COV2.S at low or high dose, single or two shots; about five received placebo; per-sample allocation not given. Day 63 following the first vaccine or placebo injection was when the samples were taken. This sample stems from a study of Ad26.COV2.S vaccination and SARS-CoV-2 variants. Whole-study context: Intramuscularly, Ad26.COV2.S was given either once or twice, 56 days apart.

V was trimmed by 6 bases and J by 6 bases, leaving 14 bases between them. This CDR3 is 13 amino acids long. Germline lookup yields CDR1 MDHEN and CDR2 SYDVKM. Sequencing used immunoSEQ multiplex PCR; TCRdb keeps in-frame clones, though not all of them. Among a few hundred thousand clones listed, roughly four fifths were seen once. This chain connects TRBV28 to TRBJ1-2; D remains unclear. The clonotype was recovered from a person aged 18-65 years who received the Ad26.COV2.S COVID-19 vaccine or a placebo. The source was peripheral blood, collected in a trial of Ad26.COV2.S vaccine versus placebo. The CDR3 reads CASSPPGSHGYTF. The CDR3 nucleotides are TGTGCCAGCAGCCCCCCCGGTTCCCATGGCTACACCTTC.